A selection of T cell receptor beta chains follows, all from one sample in a study of human T cells and chemical hapten exposure. TCRdb independently ran MiXCR on the RACE reads; one entry per CDR3 protein. Here the sample spans about 80,000 distinct CDR3 sequences, 7.5% to 9% being singletons. The sequencing used whole blood, collected in connection with sensitization to the hapten diphenylcyclopropenone (DPC). These TCRs come from a woman aged 25 to 39 with alopecia areata. Some clones in this sample may be carry-over from other donors' samples. Both conserved end residues are part of each CDR3. A D gene is named only where the DNA matches it firmly.

V gene,J gene,D gene,CDR3 protein
TRBV5-1,TRBJ2-7,NA,CASSLVNLRDEQYF
TRBV5-1,TRBJ1-2,TRBD1,CASSTGQENYGYTF
TRBV12-3/TRBV12-4,TRBJ1-6,NA,CASSLARSRDSPLHF
TRBV20-1,TRBJ2-3,NA,CSASRWTSTDTQYF
TRBV27,TRBJ1-5,TRBD1,CASSSGWQGAQPQHF
TRBV7-2,TRBJ1-2,NA,CASSLEGGLRGYTF
TRBV10-3,TRBJ2-3,TRBD1,CAISIRGQGPSTDTQYF
TRBV10-3,TRBJ2-7,NA,CAISSTGTPSPHYEQYF
TRBV18,TRBJ2-2,TRBD2,CASSPQGREGELFF
TRBV6-1,TRBJ1-2,NA,CAILHDDYYGYTF
TRBV12-3/TRBV12-4,TRBJ1-1,NA,CASSQVGGRNTEAFF
TRBV18,TRBJ2-7,NA,CASSPGDSYEQYF
TRBV5-5,TRBJ2-3,TRBD2,CASSLGLAGGTFDTQYF
TRBV28,TRBJ2-7,TRBD1,CASSQPPGQGTYEQYF
TRBV6-5,TRBJ1-5,NA,CASSYSLQANQPQHF
TRBV14,TRBJ2-2,NA,CASSPSTSTGELFF
TRBV5-1,TRBJ1-1,NA,CASSQTDREAFF
TRBV6-6,TRBJ2-7,TRBD2,CASSNPGTSGYEQYF
TRBV18,TRBJ1-2,NA,CASSPGVNPNYGYTF
TRBV10-1,TRBJ2-3,NA,CASSEDLGSDTQYF
TRBV6-1,TRBJ2-1,TRBD2,CASSDSRTSGSIGNEQFF
TRBV3-1,TRBJ1-5,NA,CASSYQGNQPQHF
TRBV14,TRBJ2-3,NA,CASSQDRRIQYF
TRBV5-4,TRBJ1-1,NA,CASSLLIGVGNTEAFF
TRBV25-1,TRBJ1-2,NA,CASSEYSLSGKIEGYTF
TRBV14,TRBJ2-7,TRBD2,CASSRLMAAGDYEQYF
TRBV6-5,TRBJ1-5,NA,CASSSSAGANQPQHF
TRBV14,TRBJ2-3,NA,CASSESADTQYF
TRBV11-2,TRBJ1-2,TRBD1,CASSPPNPTGGGGGYTF
TRBV30,TRBJ1-4,NA,CAWNRATNEKLFF
TRBV27,TRBJ2-7,NA,CASSLGGAGYEQYF
TRBV5-1,TRBJ1-1,NA,CASSLGDFSAEAFF
TRBV7-2,TRBJ1-2,TRBD1,CASSPGTGYGYTF
TRBV6-1,TRBJ1-5,NA,CASSPGTAPNQPQHF
TRBV6-5,TRBJ1-2,NA,CASRPPTGHYGYTF